This entry lists 10 T cell receptor beta chains sequenced from one sample in a study of T cells in Graves' hyperthyroidism and ophthalmopathy. TCR beta CDR3 regions were amplified from RNA. The HTBI set primed first-round TCR CDR3 RT-PCR. Each CDR3 protein is one row after TCRdb ran MiXCR on the multiplex PCR reads. Of 150,000 or so distinct CDR3 sequences in the sample, over 20% were seen once. The sample consisted of blood. The receptors originated from a woman in her forties or fifties with Graves' hyperthyroidism that later progressed to Graves' ophthalmopathy.

The sample holds a few counts of this clonotype. In DNA, the CDR3 is TGTGCCAGCAGTGAACCTGGAGGGTGGAATGAAAAACTGTTTTTT. Amino acids: CASSEPGGWNEKLFF. This chain joins TRBV6-1 and TRBJ1-4; D uncertain. Germline V gene sequence: CDR1 MNHNS, CDR2 SASEGT. V was pared by 2 bases and J by 5 bases, with 12 bases between. This CDR3 is 15 amino acids long.

The gene calls are TRBV10-3 and TRBJ2-1; 13 bases fit TRBD2. The germline V gene encodes CDR1 ENHRY and CDR2 SYGVKD. V was clipped by 4 bases and J by 6 bases; unmatched bases: 0. CDR3 size: 14 residues. The CDR3: CAISGLAGGNEQFF. CDR3 nucleotide sequence: TGTGCCATCAGTGGACTAGCGGGGGGCAATGAGCAGTTCTTC.

In this sample, this clonotype turned up many times. The chain couples TRBV29-1 to TRBJ2-3, with 9 bases matching TRBD2. The CDR3 loop spans 16 amino acids. Germline V gene data show CDR1 as SQVTM and CDR2 as ANQGSEA. Trimming at V came to 4 bases and at J to 1 base, leaving 9 bases not matched to a gene. This CDR3 reads CSVASGTGPGTDTQYF. CDR3 sequence (DNA): TGCAGCGTTGCTAGCGGGACGGGTCCGGGCACAGATACGCAGTATTTT.

This clonotype was counted at least ten times. V usage is TRBV18 and J usage is TRBJ1-1; D remains unclear. Trimming took 0 bases from V and 3 from J, leaving 11 bases between them. The CDR3 spans 15 residues. Germline-derived CDR1 and CDR2 are KGHSH and LQKENI. CDR3 bases: TGTGCCAGCTCACCACCGATGCGAACGGACACTGAAGCTTTCTTT. It codes for CASSPPMRTDTEAFF. Looking up the rest from reference TRBV18 and TRBJ1-1 gives the full variable domain: NAGVMQNPRHLVRRRGQEARLRCSPMKGHSHVYWYRQLPEEGLKFMVYLQKENIIDESGMPKERFSAEFPKEGPSILRIQQVVRGDSAAYFCASSPPMRTDTEAFFGQGTRLTVV.

This clonotype has ten or more counts. The gene calls are TRBV28 and TRBJ1-2, with D tentatively TRBD1 (5 bases). Germline CDR1 reads MDHEN; CDR2 reads SYDVKM. Trimming left V 6 bases short and J 4 bases short, with 6 bases between. This CDR3 has 11 residues. CDR3 loop: CASSRVYGYTF. CDR3 sequence (DNA): TGTGCCAGCAGCAGGGTCTATGGCTACACCTTC.

In its sample, this clonotype was seen many times. The CDR3 region is CASSYSMRNEQFF. The CDR3 DNA reads as TGTGCCAGCAGTTACTCGATGCGGAATGAGCAGTTCTTC. The rearrangement links TRBV6-5 to TRBJ2-1; D is undetermined. The CDR3 covers 13 residues. The germline gives CDR1 MNHEY, CDR2 SVGAGI. Trimming cost V 0 bases and J 7 bases, with 7 bases left between them.

This clonotype was counted ten times or more. The CDR3 here is CASSPKGNEKLFF. The DNA of the CDR3 is TGTGCCAGCTCACCGAAGGGGAATGAAAAACTGTTTTTT. The V call is TRBV18, the J call TRBJ1-4, with D maybe TRBD1 (5 bases). Trimming stripped 3 bases from V and 5 bases from J, with 7 bases between. The CDR3 extends over 13 amino acids. Germline V lookup: CDR1 KGHSH, CDR2 LQKENI.

In this sample, this clonotype turned up many times. This chain links TRBV28 with TRBJ2-5, with 11 positions matching TRBD2. The CDR3 is 15 amino acids. CDR1 MDHEN and CDR2 SYDVKM come from the germline V gene. V was clipped by 4 bases and J by 7 bases; unmatched bases: 8. CDR3 nucleotide sequence: TGTGCCAGCAGTTCGGCCGGGACTAGCGGTACGACCCAGTACTTC. Protein sequence: CASSSAGTSGTTQYF.

This clonotype showed up many times. The rearrangement uses TRBV28 and TRBJ2-7, with TRBD1 matching over 7 bases. After removal of 1 base from V and 0 bases from J, the junction contained 6 bases not matched to a gene. The germline CDR1 and CDR2 sequences are MDHEN and SYDVKM. The CDR3 loop spans 16 amino acids. The CDR3 nucleotides are TGTGCCAGCAGTTTATTTGTGGGGGACAGCTCCTACGAGCAGTACTTC. As protein: CASSLFVGDSSYEQYF.

The sample holds many counts of this clonotype. The V and J genes are TRBV27 and TRBJ2-2; 12 bases agree with TRBD2. CDR3 length: 18 amino acids. Trimming removed 4 bases from V and 1 base from J; junction bases left unmatched: 7. In germline, CDR1 is MNHEY, CDR2 SMNVEV (reference sequence). CDR3 coding DNA: TGTGCCAGCAGTTCGCTAGCGGGAGGGCTCGGGAACACCGGGGAGCTGTTTTTT. Translated: CASSSLAGGLGNTGELFF.